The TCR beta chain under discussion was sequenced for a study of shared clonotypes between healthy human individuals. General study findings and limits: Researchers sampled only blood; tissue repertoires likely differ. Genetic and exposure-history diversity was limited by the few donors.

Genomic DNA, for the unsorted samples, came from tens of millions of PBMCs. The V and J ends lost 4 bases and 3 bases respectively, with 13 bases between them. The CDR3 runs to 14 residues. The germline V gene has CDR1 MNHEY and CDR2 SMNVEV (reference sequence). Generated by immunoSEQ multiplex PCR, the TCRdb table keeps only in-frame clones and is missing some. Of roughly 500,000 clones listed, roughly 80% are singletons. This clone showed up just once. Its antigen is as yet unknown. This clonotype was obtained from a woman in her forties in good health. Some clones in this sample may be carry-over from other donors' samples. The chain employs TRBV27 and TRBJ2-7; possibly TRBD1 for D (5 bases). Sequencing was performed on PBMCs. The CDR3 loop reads CASSWGRVDYEQYF. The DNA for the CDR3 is TGTGCCAGCAGTTGGGGCCGCGTTGACTACGAGCAGTACTTC.